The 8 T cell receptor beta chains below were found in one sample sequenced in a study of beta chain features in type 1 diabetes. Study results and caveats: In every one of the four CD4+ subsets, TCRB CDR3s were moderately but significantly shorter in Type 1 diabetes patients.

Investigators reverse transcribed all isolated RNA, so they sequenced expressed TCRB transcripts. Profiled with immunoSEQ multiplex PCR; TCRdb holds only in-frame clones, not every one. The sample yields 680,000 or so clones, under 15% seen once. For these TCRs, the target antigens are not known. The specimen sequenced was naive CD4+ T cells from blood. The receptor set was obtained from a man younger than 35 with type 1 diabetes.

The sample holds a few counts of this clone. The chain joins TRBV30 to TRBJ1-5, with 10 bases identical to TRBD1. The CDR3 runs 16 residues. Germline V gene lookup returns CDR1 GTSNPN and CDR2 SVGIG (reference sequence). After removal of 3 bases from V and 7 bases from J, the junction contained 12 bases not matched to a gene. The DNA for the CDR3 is TGTGCCTGGAGCCCCCCACTAGACAGGGGGCGACAGCCCCAGCATTTT. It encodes CAWSPPLDRGRQPQHF.

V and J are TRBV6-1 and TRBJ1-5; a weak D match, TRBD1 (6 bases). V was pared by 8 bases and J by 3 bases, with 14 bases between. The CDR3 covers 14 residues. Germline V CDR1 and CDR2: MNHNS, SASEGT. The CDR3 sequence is CASALTGNNQPQHF. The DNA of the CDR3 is TGTGCCAGCGCCCTAACAGGGAACAATCAGCCCCAGCATTTT.

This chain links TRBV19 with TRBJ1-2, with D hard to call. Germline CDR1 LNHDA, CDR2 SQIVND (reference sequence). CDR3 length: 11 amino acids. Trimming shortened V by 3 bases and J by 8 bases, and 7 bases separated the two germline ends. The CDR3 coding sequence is TGTGCCAGTAGTATCTCTTGGGGCTACACCTTC. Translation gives CASSISWGYTF.

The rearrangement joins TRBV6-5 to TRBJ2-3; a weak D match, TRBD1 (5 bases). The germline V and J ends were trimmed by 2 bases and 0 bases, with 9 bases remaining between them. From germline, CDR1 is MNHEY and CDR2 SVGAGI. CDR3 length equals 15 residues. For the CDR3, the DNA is TGTGCCAGCAGTTACAGGGGCCCTAGCACAGATACGCAGTATTTT. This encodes CASSYRGPSTDTQYF.

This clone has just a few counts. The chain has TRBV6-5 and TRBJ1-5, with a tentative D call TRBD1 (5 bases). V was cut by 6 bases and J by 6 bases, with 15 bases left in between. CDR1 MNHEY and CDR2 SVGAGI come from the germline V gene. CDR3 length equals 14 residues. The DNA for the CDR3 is TGTGCCAGCAGGACCCCCCAGGGCCCTCAGCCCCAGCATTTT. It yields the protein CASRTPQGPQPQHF.

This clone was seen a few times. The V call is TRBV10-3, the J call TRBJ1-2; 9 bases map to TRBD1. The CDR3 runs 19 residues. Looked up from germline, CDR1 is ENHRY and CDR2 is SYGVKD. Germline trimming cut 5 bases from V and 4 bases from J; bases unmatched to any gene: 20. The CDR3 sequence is CAISPGLGTGPHEGYGYTF. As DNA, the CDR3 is TGTGCCATCAGTCCAGGGTTGGGGACAGGGCCCCATGAGGGCTATGGCTACACCTTC.

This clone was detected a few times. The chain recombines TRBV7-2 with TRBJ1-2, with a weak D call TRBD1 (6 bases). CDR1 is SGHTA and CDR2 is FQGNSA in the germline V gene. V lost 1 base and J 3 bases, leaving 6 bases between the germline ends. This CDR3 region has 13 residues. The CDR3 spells CASSLEGDYGYTF. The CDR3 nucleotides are TGTGCCAGCAGCTTAGAGGGGGACTATGGCTACACCTTC.

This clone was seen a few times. CDR3 sequence reads: CSVGRQGANNEQFF. In DNA form, the CDR3 reads TGCAGCGTTGGTCGACAGGGGGCGAACAATGAGCAGTTCTTC. This chain connects TRBV29-1 to TRBJ2-1, with TRBD1 matching 10 bases. Looked up from germline, CDR1 is SQVTM and CDR2 is ANQGSEA. The V gene end was trimmed by 4 bases and the J gene end by 5 bases; junction bases not matched to a gene: 5. This CDR3 spans 14 amino acids.